This section outlines one TCR beta chain sequence together with its context. Its antigen is unidentified. The entry originates in a study of shared clonotypes between healthy human individuals. Broader study findings: Donor scarcity curtailed the genetic and exposure-history diversity represented herein. Compared with clonotypes that all four donors shared, non-shared clonotypes had lower generation probabilities.

TCRdb's copy holds only in-frame clones and misses some; the assay was immunoSEQ multiplex PCR. Here the sample spans 600,000 to 700,000 clones, 73% being singletons. Healthy HIV-negative adults with no recent acute infections or vaccinations were recruited as donors. CD4+ cells yielded CD45RA+ naive and CD45RA-negative memory subsets. Germline V gives CDR1 PRHDT, CDR2 FYEKMQ (reference sequence). The CDR3 runs to 14 residues. V dropped 3 bases and J dropped 5 bases, with 13 bases sitting between them. The clonotype comes from a woman aged 30 to 39 in good health. Sequencing was performed on memory CD4+ T cells sorted from blood. Stated subset: CD45RA-negative fraction. V gene TRBV13 combines with J gene TRBJ2-5; D gene ambiguous. The CDR3 bases are TGTGCCAGCAGCTTGGGTCTTAGGGTCGAGACCCAGTACTTC. This sequence encodes CASSLGLRVETQYF. The full variable domain, its missing parts supplied by reference TRBV13 and TRBJ2-5, is AAGVIQSPRHLIKEKRETATLKCYPIPRHDTVYWYQQGPGQDPQFLISFYEKMQSDKGSIPDRFSAQQFSDYHSELNMSSLELGDSALYFCASSLGLRVETQYFGPGTRLLVL.